Following are 27 T cell receptor beta chains from one sample sequenced in a study of control samples from healthy donors and cancer patients. Sequencing used immunoSEQ multiplex PCR; TCRdb keeps in-frame clones, though not all of them. Of 95,000 to 100,000 clones in the sample, around 89% are singletons; the top ten hold 7.8%. Material: blood. The receptors stem from a man under 40 in good health.

This chain uses TRBV6-5 with TRBJ1-1; D remains ambiguous. Per germline, CDR1 MNHEY and CDR2 SVGAGI. V was trimmed by 0 bases and J by 7 bases, leaving 12 bases between them. There are 14 residues in the CDR3. CDR3: CASSYSRGYGEAFF. CDR3 DNA sequence: TGTGCCAGCAGTTACTCCCGGGGTTATGGTGAAGCTTTCTTT.

The J gene is TRBJ2-7, the V gene TRBV19, with TRBD2 matching over 12 bases. Germline lookup yields CDR1 LNHDA and CDR2 SQIVND (reference sequence). V was clipped by 4 bases and J by 3 bases; unmatched bases: 7. This CDR3 comprises 16 residues. The CDR3 region is CASSKGTSGGIYEQYF. The CDR3 nucleotides are TGTGCCAGTAGTAAAGGAACTAGCGGGGGGATCTACGAGCAGTACTTC.

About this clone itself: Other DNA sequences in the sample encode the same CDR3. The chain couples TRBV7-3 to TRBJ2-3; D may be TRBD2 (6 bases). CDR3 length: 13 amino acids. Trimming pared 4 bases from V and 6 bases from J, leaving 11 bases between. Germline V lookup: CDR1 SGHTA, CDR2 FQGTGA. CDR3 protein: CASSSGTGDTQYF. CDR3 DNA: TGTGCCAGCAGCTCCGGGACTGGGGATACGCAGTATTTT.

V is TRBV3-1 (or the pseudogene TRBV3-2) and J is TRBJ2-4; D ambiguous. Germline lookup yields CDR1 LGHDT and CDR2 YNNKEL (reference sequence). The CDR3 extends over 17 amino acids. The V end was cut by 5 bases, the J end by 9 bases, with 26 bases between. The CDR3 protein is CASSGADESLRRFIQYF. The CDR3 nucleotides are TGTGCCAGCAGCGGAGCAGATGAATCGTTAAGAAGGTTCATTCAGTACTTC.

J is TRBJ1-6 and V is TRBV28, with 7 bases that match TRBD1. This CDR3 is built from 14 residues. The germline CDR1 and CDR2 sequences are MDHEN and SYDVKM. Unmatched junction bases numbered 8, after V lost 8 bases and J lost 7 bases. The CDR3, as DNA: TGTGCCAGCTTCAGGGACAGAAAAAATTCACCCCTCCACTTT. Translation: CASFRDRKNSPLHF.

This clone was observed a handful of times. The CDR3 is CASSLAHSGSEAFF. The CDR3 bases are TGTGCCAGCAGCTTAGCCCACAGCGGGTCTGAAGCTTTCTTT. The chain employs TRBV13 and TRBJ1-1; D gene uncertain. The CDR3 has 14 residues. Germline V gives CDR1 PRHDT, CDR2 FYEKMQ (reference sequence). The V gene lost 1 base and the J gene lost 6 bases, with 12 bases spanning the gap. The full variable domain, rest sourced from reference TRBV13 and TRBJ1-1, is AAGVIQSPRHLIKEKRETATLKCYPIPRHDTVYWYQQGPGQDPQFLISFYEKMQSDKGSIPDRFSAQQFSDYHSELNMSSLELGDSALYFCASSLAHSGSEAFFGQGTRLTVV.

The J gene is TRBJ2-3, the V gene TRBV19; D gene unclear. This CDR3 region has 14 residues. Germline CDR1 reads LNHDA; CDR2 reads SQIVND (reference sequence). Trimming removed 7 bases at V and 5 bases at J, with 16 bases between. For the CDR3, the DNA is TGTGCCAGTACCCCAACGACCCGCGGAGATACGCAGTATTTT. As protein: CASTPTTRGDTQYF.

The gene calls are TRBV4-1 and TRBJ2-1; D not resolved. Trimming took 4 bases from V and 7 from J, leaving 17 bases between them. The CDR3 covers 15 residues. Germline CDR1 MGHRA, CDR2 YSYEKL. The DNA of the CDR3 is TGCGCCAGCAGCCGAGCCGGAGTAGCCGGGAATGAGCAGTTCTTC. Translation: CASSRAGVAGNEQFF.

The count of this clone is one. The chain is built from TRBV5-5 and TRBJ1-1; D not resolved. The CDR3 length is 14 residues. V lost 0 bases to trimming and J lost 3 bases, with 9 bases between them. Per germline, CDR1 SGHKS and CDR2 YYEKEE (reference sequence). In DNA form, the CDR3 reads TGTGCCAGCAGCTTGGTTGGGTCGGACACTGAAGCTTTCTTT. It yields the protein CASSLVGSDTEAFF.

The chain links TRBV28 to TRBJ2-3, with TRBD2 identical over 9 bases. V was pared by 7 bases and J by 5 bases, with 10 bases of the junction left unmatched. The CDR3 is 15 residues long. Germline CDR1 MDHEN, CDR2 SYDVKM. This CDR3 reads CASTASSGALDTQYF. In DNA form, the CDR3 reads TGTGCCAGCACCGCCTCTAGCGGGGCCCTAGATACGCAGTATTTT.

This clone was seen only once. This chain connects TRBV12-3 or TRBV12-4 to TRBJ1-1; no clear D gene. There are 12 residues in the CDR3. Trimming cost V 3 bases and J 3 bases, with 5 bases left between them. Here the CDR3 reads CASSLDYTEAFF. In DNA form, the CDR3 reads TGTGCCAGCAGTTTGGACTACACTGAAGCTTTCTTT.

The chain is built from TRBV3-1 (or the pseudogene TRBV3-2) and TRBJ2-3; weak D call: TRBD1 (6 bases). Germline CDR1 LGHDT, CDR2 YNNKEL (reference sequence). This CDR3 contains 17 residues. Trimming pared 4 bases from V and 1 base from J, leaving 18 bases between. In DNA form, the CDR3 reads TGTGCCAGCAGCCCTCAGGGGTCGGGTGGGCGCACAGATACGCAGTATTTT. It encodes CASSPQGSGGRTDTQYF.

The rearrangement joins TRBV6-5 to TRBJ1-6; TRBD1 might be the D (5 bases). V gave up 8 bases and J gave up 10 bases, with 18 bases separating them. Germline V gene sequence: CDR1 MNHEY, CDR2 SVGAGI. The CDR3 consists of 14 residues. The CDR3 protein is CASRGDLLKSPLHF. As DNA, the CDR3 is TGTGCCAGCCGGGGGGACCTCCTGAAATCACCCCTCCACTTT.

Written as DNA, the CDR3 is TGTGCCAGCAGCGTAGAAGTGGACTATGGCTACACCTTC. Its translation is CASSVEVDYGYTF. This chain connects TRBV9 to TRBJ1-2; D unresolved. The V end lost 0 bases, the J end lost 3 bases, and 6 bases lay between the germline ends. Germline values: CDR1 SGDLS, CDR2 YYNGEE. The CDR3 contains 13 residues.

Only one count was recorded for this clone. The rearrangement joins TRBV6-5 to TRBJ1-6; no clear D gene. Germline assignment: CDR1 MNHEY and CDR2 SVGAGI. This CDR3 spans 14 amino acids. Trimming took 6 bases from V and 6 from J, leaving 12 bases between them. This chain's CDR3 is CASRLDGTNSPLHF. The CDR3 region has the DNA TGTGCCAGCAGGTTGGACGGCACTAATTCACCCCTCCACTTT.

V gene TRBV11-2 combines with J gene TRBJ1-2; D may be TRBD1 (5 bases). Germline V gene sequence: CDR1 SGHAT, CDR2 FQNNGV. The CDR3 has 12 residues. Trimming left V 6 bases short and J 7 bases short, with 12 bases between. The CDR3 sequence: CASRTRGIGYTF. The CDR3 DNA reads TGTGCCAGCAGGACGCGGGGGATTGGCTACACCTTC.

This chain joins TRBV25-1 and TRBJ1-6, with D tentatively TRBD1 (6 bases). Trimming removed 3 bases at V and 12 bases at J, with 15 bases between. This CDR3 comprises 14 residues. The germline CDR1 and CDR2 sequences are MGHDK and SYGVNS. The CDR3 nucleotides read TGTGCCAGCAGTGAGCCCATGCAAGGGGGACCCCTCCACTTT. Its translation is CASSEPMQGGPLHF.

The chain links TRBV7-2 to TRBJ2-2, with 7 bases fitting TRBD2. The germline CDR1 and CDR2 sequences are SGHTA and FQGNSA. With V trimmed by 7 bases and J by 6 bases, 8 bases remained unmatched. The length of the CDR3 is 14 residues. CDR3 residues: CASKGLAVPGELFF. The CDR3 DNA follows: TGTGCCAGCAAGGGTCTAGCGGTACCCGGGGAGCTGTTTTTT.

The J gene is TRBJ2-5, the V gene TRBV5-4; a weak D match, TRBD1 (6 bases). V lost 5 bases and J lost 2, with 16 bases in between. Germline values: CDR1 SGHNT, CDR2 YYREEE (reference sequence). The CDR3 runs 15 residues. The CDR3, as DNA: TGTGCCAGCAGATTTGCCCGGACAGAGCAAGAGACCCAGTACTTC. Amino acids: CASRFARTEQETQYF.

The rearrangement links TRBV25-1 to TRBJ1-1; 8 bases map to TRBD1. Germline CDR1 is MGHDK and CDR2 is SYGVNS. This CDR3 comprises 12 residues. V dropped 8 bases and J dropped 7; count of bases not matched to a gene: 6. Here the CDR3 DNA reads TGTGCCAGCGGAGGACAGGGTCATGAAGCTTTCTTT. Translation gives CASGGQGHEAFF. The full variable domain, rest sourced from reference TRBV25-1 and TRBJ1-1, is EADIYQTPRYLVIGTGKKITLECSQTMGHDKMYWYQQDPGMELHLIHYSYGVNSTEKGDLSSESTVSRIRTEHFPLTLESARPSHTSQYLCASGGQGHEAFFGQGTRLTVV.

This clone appeared a single time. J is TRBJ1-2 and V is TRBV6-6, with D uncertain. V shed 6 bases and J shed 2 bases, with 7 bases lying between them. CDR1 is MNHNY, CDR2 SVGAGI, per germline (reference sequence). The CDR3 runs 12 residues. In DNA, the CDR3 is TGTGCCAGCAGACCAGGAAACTATGGCTACACCTTC. This gives the protein CASRPGNYGYTF.

The V gene is TRBV7-9, the J gene TRBJ1-4; D ambiguous. This CDR3 is built from 14 residues. Deletions cut 5 bases from V and 7 bases from J, with 14 bases between. Germline V gene sequence: CDR1 SEHNR, CDR2 FQNEAQ (reference sequence). The CDR3 sequence: CASSRLGNGEKLFF. In DNA, the CDR3 is TGTGCCAGCAGCCGCCTCGGAAACGGTGAAAAACTGTTTTTT.

This clone showed up just once. The V gene is TRBV19, the J gene TRBJ1-5; the D is unclear. The V and J ends lost 6 bases and 0 bases respectively, with 9 bases between them. CDR1 LNHDA and CDR2 SQIVND come from the germline V gene (reference sequence). The CDR3 totals 14 residues. Here the CDR3 DNA reads TGTGCCAGTAGAAAGGAGTATAGCAATCAGCCCCAGCATTTT. Translating gives CASRKEYSNQPQHF.

This rearrangement joins TRBV9 to TRBJ2-1, with TRBD2 identical over 10 bases. This CDR3 has 16 amino acids. The V gene's germline CDR1 is SGDLS and CDR2 YYNGEE. V lost 0 bases and J lost 9; bases outside the gene matches: 9. The CDR3 bases are TGTGCCAGCAGCGTAGGGGCTAGCGGGAGCGTGGGTGAGCAGTTCTTC. This sequence encodes CASSVGASGSVGEQFF.

The chain employs TRBV27 and TRBJ2-5; 9 bases are a match to TRBD2. This CDR3 has 16 amino acids. Germline lookup yields CDR1 MNHEY and CDR2 SMNVEV (reference sequence). The J segment lost 4 bases and the V segment lost 2 bases, leaving 8 bases of the junction unmatched. CDR3 DNA sequence: TGTGCCAGCAGTTTACTCTCTAGCGGGACACCAGAGACCCAGTACTTC. This gives the protein CASSLLSSGTPETQYF.

V gene TRBV27 combines with J gene TRBJ2-7; 14 bases match TRBD2. CDR3 length equals 15 residues. CDR1 MNHEY and CDR2 SMNVEV come from the germline V gene (reference sequence). The ends lost 2 bases at V and 7 bases at J; junction bases unmatched: 4. The CDR3 nucleotides are TGTGCCAGCAGTTTAGGGACTAGCGGGAGAAGGGAGCAGTACTTC. Protein sequence: CASSLGTSGRREQYF.

This clone has more than one count but fewer than ten. The chain links TRBV6-5 to TRBJ2-2; no reliable D call. Looked up from germline, CDR1 is MNHEY and CDR2 is SVGAGI. The CDR3 runs 12 residues. V lost 5 bases and J lost 3, with 4 bases in between. The CDR3 reads CASSRDTGELFF. The CDR3 nucleotides read TGTGCCAGCAGTAGGGACACCGGGGAGCTGTTTTTT.